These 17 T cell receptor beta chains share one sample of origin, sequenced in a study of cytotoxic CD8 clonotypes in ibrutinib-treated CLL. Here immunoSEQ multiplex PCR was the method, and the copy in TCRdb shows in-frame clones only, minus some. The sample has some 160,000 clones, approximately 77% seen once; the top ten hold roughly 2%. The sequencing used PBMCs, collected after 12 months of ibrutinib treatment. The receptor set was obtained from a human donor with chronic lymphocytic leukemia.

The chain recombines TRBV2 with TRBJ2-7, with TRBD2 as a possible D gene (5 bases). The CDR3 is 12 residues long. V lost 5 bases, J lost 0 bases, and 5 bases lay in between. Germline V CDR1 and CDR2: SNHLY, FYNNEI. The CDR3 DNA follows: TGTGCCAGCAGTACTAGCTCCTACGAGCAGTACTTC. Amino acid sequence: CASSTSSYEQYF. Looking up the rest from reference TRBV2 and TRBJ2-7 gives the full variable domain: EPEVTQTPSHQVTQMGQEVILRCVPISNHLYFYWYRQILGQKVEFLVSFYNNEISEKSEIFDDQFSVERPDGSNFTLKIRSTKLEDSAMYFCASSTSSYEQYFGPGTRLTVT.

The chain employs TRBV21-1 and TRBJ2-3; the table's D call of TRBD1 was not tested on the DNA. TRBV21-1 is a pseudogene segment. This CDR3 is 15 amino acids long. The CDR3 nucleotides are TGTGCCAGCACCAACCCGGACAGGGTACGGAATACGCAGTATTTT. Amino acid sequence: CASTNPDRVRNTQYF.

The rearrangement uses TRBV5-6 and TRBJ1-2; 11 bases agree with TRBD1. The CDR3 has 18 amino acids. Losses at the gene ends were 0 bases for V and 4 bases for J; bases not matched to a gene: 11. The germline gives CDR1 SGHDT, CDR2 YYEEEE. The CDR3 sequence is CASSLAKGQGEFGYGYTF. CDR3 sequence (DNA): TGTGCCAGCAGCTTGGCCAAGGGACAGGGGGAATTTGGCTATGGCTACACCTTC.

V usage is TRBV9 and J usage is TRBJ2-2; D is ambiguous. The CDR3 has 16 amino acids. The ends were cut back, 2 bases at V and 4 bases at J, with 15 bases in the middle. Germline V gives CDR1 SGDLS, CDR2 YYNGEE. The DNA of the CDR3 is TGTGCCAGCAGCGTGGGTCAGGTGGGTCGCACCGGGGAGCTGTTTTTT. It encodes CASSVGQVGRTGELFF.

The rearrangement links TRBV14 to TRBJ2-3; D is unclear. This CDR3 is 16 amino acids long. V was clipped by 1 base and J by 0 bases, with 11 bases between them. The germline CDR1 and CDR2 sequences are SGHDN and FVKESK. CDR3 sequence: CASSQVTAFSTDTQYF. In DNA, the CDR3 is TGTGCCAGCAGCCAAGTCACAGCGTTTAGCACAGATACGCAGTATTTT.

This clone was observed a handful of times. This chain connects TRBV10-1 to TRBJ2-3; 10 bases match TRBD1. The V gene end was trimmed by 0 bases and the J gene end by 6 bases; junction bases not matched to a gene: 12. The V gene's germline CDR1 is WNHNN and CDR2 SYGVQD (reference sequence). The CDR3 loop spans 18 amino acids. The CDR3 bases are TGCGCCAGCAGTGAGTCGCCTACCCGGGACAGGGGTTGGGATACGCAGTATTTT. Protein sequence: CASSESPTRDRGWDTQYF.

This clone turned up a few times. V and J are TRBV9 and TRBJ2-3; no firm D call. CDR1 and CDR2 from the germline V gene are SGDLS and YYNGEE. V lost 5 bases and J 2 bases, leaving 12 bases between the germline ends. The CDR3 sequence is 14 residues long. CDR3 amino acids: CASRESVFTDTQYF. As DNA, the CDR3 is TGTGCCAGCAGGGAGAGCGTCTTCACAGATACGCAGTATTTT. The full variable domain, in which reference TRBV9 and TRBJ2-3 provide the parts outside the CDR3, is DSGVTQTPKHLITATGQRVTLRCSPRSGDLSVYWYQQSLDQGLQFLIQYYNGEERAKGNILERFSAQQFPDLHSELNLSSLELGDSALYFCASRESVFTDTQYFGPGTRLTVL.

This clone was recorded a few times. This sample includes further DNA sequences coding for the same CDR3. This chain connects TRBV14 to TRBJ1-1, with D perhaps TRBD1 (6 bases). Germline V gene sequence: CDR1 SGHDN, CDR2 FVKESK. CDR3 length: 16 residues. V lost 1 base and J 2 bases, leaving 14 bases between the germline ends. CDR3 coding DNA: TGTGCCAGCAGCCAAGCTGGGGGGCGTAGAAACACTGAAGCTTTCTTT. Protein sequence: CASSQAGGRRNTEAFF.

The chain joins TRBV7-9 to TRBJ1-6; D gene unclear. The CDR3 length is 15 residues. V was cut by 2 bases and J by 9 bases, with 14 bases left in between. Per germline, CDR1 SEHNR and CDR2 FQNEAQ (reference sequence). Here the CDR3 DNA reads TGTGCCAGCAGCTTATCGGAGGGAGGTGGTTCACCCCTCCACTTT. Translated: CASSLSEGGGSPLHF. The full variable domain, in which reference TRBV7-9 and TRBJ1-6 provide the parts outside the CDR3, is DTGVSQNPRHKITKRGQNVTFRCDPISEHNRLYWYRQTLGQGPEFLTYFQNEAQLEKSRLLSDRFSAERPKGSFSTLEIQRTEQGDSAMYLCASSLSEGGGSPLHFGNGTRLTVT.

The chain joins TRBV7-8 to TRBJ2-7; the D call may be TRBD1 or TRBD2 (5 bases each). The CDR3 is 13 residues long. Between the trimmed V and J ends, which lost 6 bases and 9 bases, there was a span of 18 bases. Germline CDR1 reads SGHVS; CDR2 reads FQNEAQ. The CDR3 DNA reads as TGTGCCAGCAGTCCGGGGCGGCTCGGATGGCAGTACTTC. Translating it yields CASSPGRLGWQYF. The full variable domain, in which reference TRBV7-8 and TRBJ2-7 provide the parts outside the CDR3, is GAGVSQSPRYKVAKRGQDVALRCDPISGHVSLFWYQQALGQGPEFLTYFQNEAQLDKSGLPSDRFFAERPEGSVSTLKIQRTQQEDSAVYLCASSPGRLGWQYFGPGTRLTVT.

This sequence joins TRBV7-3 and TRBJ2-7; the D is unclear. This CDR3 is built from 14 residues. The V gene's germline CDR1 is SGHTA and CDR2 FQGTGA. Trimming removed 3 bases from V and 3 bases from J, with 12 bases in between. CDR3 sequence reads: CASSFGPRSYEQYF. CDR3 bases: TGTGCCAGCAGCTTTGGCCCCAGAAGCTACGAGCAGTACTTC.

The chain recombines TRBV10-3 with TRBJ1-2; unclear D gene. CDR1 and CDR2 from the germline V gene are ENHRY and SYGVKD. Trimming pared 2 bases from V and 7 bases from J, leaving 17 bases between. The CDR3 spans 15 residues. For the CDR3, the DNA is TGTGCCATCAGTGAGACTCGACCCGAAGGTCTTGGCTACACCTTC. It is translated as CAISETRPEGLGYTF.

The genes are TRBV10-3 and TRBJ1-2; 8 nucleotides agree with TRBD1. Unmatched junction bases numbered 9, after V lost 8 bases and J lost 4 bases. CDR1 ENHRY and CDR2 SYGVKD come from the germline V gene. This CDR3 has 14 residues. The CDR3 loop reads CAIQSLDRGYGYTF. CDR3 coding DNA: TGTGCCATCCAATCCTTAGACAGGGGCTATGGCTACACCTTC.

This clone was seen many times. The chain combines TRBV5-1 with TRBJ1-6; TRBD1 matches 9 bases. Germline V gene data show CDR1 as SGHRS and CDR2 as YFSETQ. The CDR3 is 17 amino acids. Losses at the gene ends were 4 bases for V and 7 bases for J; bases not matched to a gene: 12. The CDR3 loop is CASSLTPGTGRNSPLHF. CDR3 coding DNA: TGCGCCAGCAGCCTCACGCCGGGGACAGGGAGGAATTCACCCCTCCACTTT.

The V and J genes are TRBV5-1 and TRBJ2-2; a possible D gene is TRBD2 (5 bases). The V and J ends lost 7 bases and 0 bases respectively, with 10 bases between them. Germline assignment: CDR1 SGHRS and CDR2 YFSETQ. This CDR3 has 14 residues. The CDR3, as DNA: TGCGCCAGCGGCGAGGGTCCGAACACCGGGGAGCTGTTTTTT. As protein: CASGEGPNTGELFF.

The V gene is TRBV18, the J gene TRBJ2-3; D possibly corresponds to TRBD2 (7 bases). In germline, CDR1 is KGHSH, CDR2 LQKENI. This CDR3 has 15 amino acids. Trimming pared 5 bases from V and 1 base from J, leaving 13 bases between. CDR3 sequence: CASSARGGRTDTQYF. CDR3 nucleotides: TGTGCCAGCTCAGCCCGCGGGGGCCGCACAGATACGCAGTATTTT.

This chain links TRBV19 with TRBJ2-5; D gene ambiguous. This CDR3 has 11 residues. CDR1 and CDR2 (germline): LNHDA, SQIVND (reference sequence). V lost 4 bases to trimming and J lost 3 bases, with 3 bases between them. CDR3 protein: CASSTEETQYF. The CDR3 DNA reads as TGTGCCAGTAGTACAGAAGAGACCCAGTACTTC.